The 18 T cell receptor beta chains given below trace back to one sample, sequenced in a study of cytomegalovirus exposure and HLA in healthy donors. Only in-frame clones appear in the TCRdb table, and some are missing; sequencing was by immunoSEQ multiplex PCR. The sample yields over 200,000 clones, almost 90% seen once. Sequenced material: PBMCs. All receptors come from a woman aged 18-29 years in good health and CMV-seronegative.

V is TRBV10-3 and J is TRBJ1-3, with D perhaps matching TRBD1 (6 bases). Germline-derived CDR1 and CDR2 are ENHRY and SYGVKD. Deletions cut 2 bases from V and 4 bases from J, with 12 bases between. The CDR3 covers 15 residues. In DNA, the CDR3 is TGTGCCATCAGTGAGACAGGGTTGGGAGGAAACACCATATATTTT. Encoded protein: CAISETGLGGNTIYF.

The chain uses TRBV28 and TRBJ2-2; TRBD1 agrees at 8 bases. J was trimmed by 3 bases and V by 6 bases; bases with no gene match: 6. The CDR3 runs 15 residues. Germline V gene data show CDR1 as MDHEN and CDR2 as SYDVKM. In DNA, the CDR3 is TGTGCCAGCAGATTGGGGACAGGAGACACCGGGGAGCTGTTTTTT. As protein: CASRLGTGDTGELFF.

The chain employs TRBV10-1 and TRBJ1-1; D is perhaps TRBD1 (6 bases). This CDR3 is built from 14 residues. V was shortened by 6 bases and J by 1 base, with 12 bases between the two germline ends. CDR1 is WNHNN and CDR2 is SYGVQD in the germline V gene (reference sequence). The CDR3 loop reads CASSRDTSNTEAFF. CDR3 nucleotides: TGCGCCAGCAGCCGGGACACCTCGAACACTGAAGCTTTCTTT.

This rearrangement joins TRBV10-3 to TRBJ1-1, with D perhaps TRBD1 (5 bases). Trimming shortened V by 7 bases and J by 1 base, and 10 bases separated the two germline ends. Germline V gives CDR1 ENHRY, CDR2 SYGVKD. The CDR3 totals 13 residues. The CDR3 reads CAIIQEGNTEAFF. The CDR3 DNA follows: TGTGCCATCATACAGGAGGGGAACACTGAAGCTTTCTTT.

This sequence joins TRBV6-5 and TRBJ2-3; TRBD2 aligns across 9 bases. In germline, CDR1 is MNHEY, CDR2 SVGAGI. The CDR3 runs to 16 residues. V was clipped by 0 bases and J by 2 bases; unmatched bases: 3. This CDR3 reads CASSYSPSGNTDTQYF. In DNA form, the CDR3 reads TGTGCCAGCAGTTACTCGCCTAGCGGGAACACAGATACGCAGTATTTT.

The chain carries TRBV5-1 and TRBJ2-2, with TRBD2 matching over 15 bases. Germline V gene lookup returns CDR1 SGHRS and CDR2 YFSETQ. The V and J ends lost 3 bases and 10 bases, in that order; junction bases with no gene match: 10. This CDR3 comprises 17 residues. CDR3 sequence: CASSWTSGGAPPPELFF. CDR3 DNA: TGCGCCAGCAGCTGGACTAGCGGGGGGGCCCCCCCTCCGGAGCTGTTTTTT.

The chain uses TRBV5-1 and TRBJ1-4; D remains ambiguous. CDR1 is SGHRS and CDR2 is YFSETQ in the germline V gene. The CDR3 is 15 residues long. Trimming removed 0 bases at V and 0 bases at J, with 6 bases between. The CDR3 coding sequence is TGCGCCAGCAGCTTGGCCGGGACAACTAATGAAAAACTGTTTTTT. Its protein product is CASSLAGTTNEKLFF.

The chain employs TRBV28 and TRBJ1-2, with D possibly being TRBD1 (5 bases). This CDR3 region has 15 residues. CDR1 and CDR2 from the germline V gene are MDHEN and SYDVKM. V lost 5 bases, J lost 4 bases, and 17 bases lay in between. The CDR3 here is CASSPYGGGGYGYTF. DNA for the CDR3: TGTGCCAGCAGTCCATACGGGGGTGGTGGCTATGGCTACACCTTC.

The CDR3 DNA reads TGTGCCAGCAGTCCTATCCCCGCCTCGACAGGATCGGGCGAGCAGTACTTC. Its protein is CASSPIPASTGSGEQYF. The chain recombines TRBV27 with TRBJ2-7, with D tentatively TRBD1 (6 bases). The CDR3 is made up of 17 amino acids. Trimming stripped 5 bases from V and 6 bases from J, with 26 bases between. The germline CDR1 and CDR2 sequences are MNHEY and SMNVEV (reference sequence).

The V gene is TRBV5-1, the J gene TRBJ1-2; D might be TRBD1 (6 bases). This CDR3 contains 16 residues. V was pared by 2 bases and J by 0 bases, with 14 bases between. The germline CDR1 and CDR2 sequences are SGHRS and YFSETQ. The CDR3 nucleotides read TGCGCCAGCAGCTTCCGGACAGCACCTACTAACTATGGCTACACCTTC. Its protein is CASSFRTAPTNYGYTF.

V gene TRBV10-2 combines with J gene TRBJ2-1, with 8 bases identical to TRBD2. CDR3 length: 15 amino acids. J gave up 5 bases and V 6 bases, and 9 bases lay outside the gene matches. CDR1 and CDR2 from the germline V gene are WSHSY and SAAADI. The CDR3: CASSTWSGGHNEQFF. The DNA for the CDR3 is TGCGCCAGCAGCACTTGGAGCGGGGGCCACAATGAGCAGTTCTTC.

CDR3 nucleotides: TGTGCCAGCAGCTTAATAACCGGGACAGCTTTTTATGGCTACACCTTC. Translating gives CASSLITGTAFYGYTF. This sequence joins TRBV7-9 and TRBJ1-2; 7 nucleotides agree with TRBD1. The ends lost 2 bases at V and 5 bases at J; junction bases unmatched: 11. Germline loops: CDR1 SEHNR, CDR2 FQNEAQ (reference sequence). The CDR3 consists of 16 residues.

This clone was detected a few times. The rearrangement uses TRBV19 and TRBJ1-6, with D perhaps matching TRBD1 (5 bases). Trimming cost V 6 bases and J 10 bases, with 13 bases left between them. The CDR3 loop spans 13 amino acids. Germline loops: CDR1 LNHDA, CDR2 SQIVND (reference sequence). The CDR3 here is CASRVRVESPLHF. DNA for the CDR3: TGTGCCAGTAGGGTCAGGGTGGAATCACCCCTCCACTTT.

The chain carries TRBV7-9 and TRBJ1-1; no reliable D call. The V gene lost 2 bases and the J gene lost 0 bases, with 7 bases spanning the gap. This CDR3 is 14 amino acids long. From germline, CDR1 is SEHNR and CDR2 FQNEAQ (reference sequence). Here the CDR3 reads CASSLMTLNTEAFF. CDR3 nucleotides: TGTGCCAGCAGCTTAATGACATTGAACACTGAAGCTTTCTTT.

The chain recombines TRBV7-3 with TRBJ1-1; no clear D. Germline V gives CDR1 SGHTA, CDR2 FQGTGA. V dropped 4 bases and J dropped 0 bases, with 6 bases sitting between them. This CDR3 region has 13 residues. The CDR3 DNA sequence: TGTGCCAGCAGCTCCACATTGAACACTGAAGCTTTCTTT. Translated: CASSSTLNTEAFF.

This chain links TRBV28 with TRBJ2-5, with 7 bases aligning to TRBD2. The trim removed 7 bases at V and 1 base at J, leaving 15 bases unmatched. The CDR3 length is 17 residues. The germline V gene has CDR1 MDHEN and CDR2 SYDVKM. This CDR3 is CASMKTYESGTQETQYF. For the CDR3, the DNA is TGTGCCAGCATGAAGACTTATGAGAGCGGGACCCAAGAGACCCAGTACTTC. Full variable domain (rest looked up from reference TRBV28 and TRBJ2-5): DVKVTQSSRYLVKRTGEKVFLECVQDMDHENMFWYRQDPGLGLRLIYFSYDVKMKEKGDIPEGYSVSREKKERFSLILESASTNQTSMYLCASMKTYESGTQETQYFGPGTRLLVL.

V gene TRBV7-9 combines with J gene TRBJ1-1; 8 positions match TRBD1. CDR1 is SEHNR and CDR2 is FQNEAQ in the germline V gene (reference sequence). Trimming at V came to 6 bases and at J to 3 bases, leaving 3 bases not matched to a gene. This CDR3 is 13 amino acids long. Here the CDR3 DNA reads TGTGCCAGCAGGCAGACAGGGGACACTGAAGCTTTCTTT. Protein sequence: CASRQTGDTEAFF.

V is TRBV2 and J is TRBJ1-1; D may be TRBD1 (6 bases). Germline V gives CDR1 SNHLY, CDR2 FYNNEI. Trimming left V 6 bases short and J 0 bases short, with 11 bases between. The CDR3 spans 14 residues. The CDR3 coding sequence is TGTGCCAGCAGCGGACAGACCCTGAACACTGAAGCTTTCTTT. Translated: CASSGQTLNTEAFF.